The next 26 T cell receptor beta chains were all read from a single sample in a study of pediatric ulcerative colitis. The rectum was sampled with one to two pinch biopsies at colonoscopy. Repertoires were generated with immunoSEQ multiplex PCR, while TCRdb's copy carries only in-frame clones and drops some. The sample holds about 35,000 clones, about 81% seen once. Material: gut tissue. All receptors derive from a boy younger than 18 with mild ulcerative colitis.

The chain has TRBV9 and TRBJ1-1, with D perhaps TRBD1 (5 bases). Looked up from germline, CDR1 is SGDLS and CDR2 is YYNGEE. Trimming cost V 9 bases and J 5 bases, with 14 bases left between them. The CDR3 extends over 12 amino acids. CDR3 sequence reads: CATPSGKTEAFF. For the CDR3, the DNA is TGTGCCACCCCGTCAGGGAAAACTGAAGCTTTCTTT.

This clone was seen a handful of times. V usage is TRBV7-9 and J usage is TRBJ1-1; D gene unclear. Germline CDR1 and CDR2: SEHNR and FQNEAQ (reference sequence). This CDR3 has 13 amino acids. V shed 5 bases and J shed 6 bases, with 13 bases lying between them. CDR3: CASSGRRTPEAFF. The CDR3 nucleotides are TGTGCCAGCAGCGGACGGCGGACCCCTGAAGCTTTCTTT.

The rearrangement uses TRBV4-1 and TRBJ1-2; 9 positions agree with TRBD1. CDR1 and CDR2 from the germline V gene are MGHRA and YSYEKL. The CDR3 consists of 15 residues. Losses at the gene ends were 3 bases for V and 8 bases for J; bases not matched to a gene: 10. This chain's CDR3 is CASSQDRDRVRGYTF. CDR3 nucleotides: TGCGCCAGCAGCCAGGACCGGGACAGGGTTAGGGGCTACACCTTC.

The chain employs TRBV4-1 and TRBJ1-5; D remains unclear. The CDR3 is made up of 13 amino acids. V lost 1 base and J lost 15, with 16 bases in between. From germline, CDR1 is MGHRA and CDR2 YSYEKL. The CDR3 loop reads CASSQVKGVGMHF. The CDR3 bases are TGCGCCAGCAGCCAAGTAAAAGGCGTTGGTATGCATTTT.

V usage is TRBV19 and J usage is TRBJ1-1; D might be TRBD1 (5 bases). V lost 9 bases and J 6 bases, leaving 23 bases between the germline ends. The CDR3 runs to 15 residues. The germline CDR1 and CDR2 sequences are LNHDA and SQIVND (reference sequence). DNA of the CDR3: TGTGCCAGCCAGCCCTTTGGGGGTGAGAGAGCTGAAGCTTTCTTT. The encoded protein is CASQPFGGERAEAFF.

J is TRBJ1-2 and V is TRBV7-9, with TRBD1 identical over 9 bases. The J segment lost 2 bases and the V segment lost 5 bases, leaving 6 bases of the junction unmatched. CDR3 size: 15 residues. The V gene's germline CDR1 is SEHNR and CDR2 FQNEAQ (reference sequence). The CDR3 region has the DNA TGTGCCAGCAGCATAACAGGGGGCGGAAACTATGGCTACACCTTC. Protein sequence: CASSITGGGNYGYTF.

The chain carries TRBV9 and TRBJ1-2; D is unresolved. CDR3 length: 14 amino acids. V shed 2 bases and J shed 2 bases, with 10 bases lying between them. CDR1 is SGDLS, CDR2 YYNGEE, per germline. Here the CDR3 reads CASSVGKKNYGYTF. The CDR3 DNA reads as TGTGCCAGCAGCGTCGGGAAGAAGAACTATGGCTACACCTTC.

The chain couples TRBV5-8 to TRBJ1-2; D is perhaps TRBD1 (5 bases). The CDR3 covers 14 residues. The germline CDR1 and CDR2 sequences are SGHTS and YDEGEE. V lost 0 bases, J lost 8 bases, and 14 bases lay in between. The CDR3 bases are TGTGCCAGCAGCTTGGATACGGGGCAGGAGGGCTACACCTTC. Translating it yields CASSLDTGQEGYTF.

The chain has TRBV10-1 and TRBJ2-3; 8 nucleotides line up with TRBD1. The germline V gene encodes CDR1 WNHNN and CDR2 SYGVQD (reference sequence). With 0 bases clipped from V and 2 bases from J, the junction kept 4 bases outside the gene matches. The CDR3 is 16 residues long. The CDR3 here is CASSESRQGATDTQYF. DNA of the CDR3: TGCGCCAGCAGTGAGTCGAGGCAGGGGGCCACAGATACGCAGTATTTT.

The chain recombines TRBV6-4 with TRBJ2-3; 13 bases line up with TRBD2. Germline-derived CDR1 and CDR2 are MRHNA and SNTAGT. This CDR3 is built from 15 residues. V gave up 0 bases and J gave up 6 bases; unmatched junction bases: 0. The CDR3 bases are TGTGCCAGCAGTGACTCGACTAGCGGGGGGGATACGCAGTATTTT. Amino acid sequence: CASSDSTSGGDTQYF.

This chain links TRBV5-8 with TRBJ2-7; D not certain. V lost 0 bases to trimming and J lost 9 bases, with 7 bases between them. This CDR3 has 11 amino acids. The germline V gene has CDR1 SGHTS and CDR2 YDEGEE. The CDR3 reads CASSLVDRQYF. The CDR3 DNA reads as TGTGCCAGCAGCTTGGTGGATCGGCAGTACTTC.

The chain couples TRBV13 to TRBJ1-3; D not resolved. The germline CDR1 and CDR2 sequences are PRHDT and FYEKMQ (reference sequence). The germline V and J ends were trimmed by 4 bases and 0 bases, with 10 bases remaining between them. The CDR3 loop spans 15 amino acids. CDR3 loop: CASSSRQASGNTIYF. CDR3 nucleotide sequence: TGTGCCAGCAGCTCCCGTCAGGCCTCTGGAAACACCATATATTTT.

The chain recombines TRBV18 with TRBJ1-3; D remains unclear. Germline-derived CDR1 and CDR2 are KGHSH and LQKENI. The V and J ends lost 2 bases and 0 bases respectively, with 8 bases between them. This CDR3 is built from 15 residues. CDR3 region: CASSPIWSSGNTIYF. In DNA, the CDR3 is TGTGCCAGCTCACCAATCTGGAGCTCTGGAAACACCATATATTTT.

The chain couples TRBV29-1 to TRBJ1-1; D uncertain. The CDR3 has 12 residues. Trimming took off 0 bases at V and 4 bases at J, with 6 bases between the two ends. Germline V gene lookup returns CDR1 SQVTM and CDR2 ANQGSEA. CDR3 amino acids: CSVEDRFTEAFF. DNA for the CDR3: TGCAGCGTTGAAGACAGATTCACTGAAGCTTTCTTT.

This clone showed up just once. Written as DNA, the CDR3 is TGTGCCAGCAGTCGACAATTCAAAGGGGAAAAACTGTTTTTT. It is translated as CASSRQFKGEKLFF. The chain links TRBV6-5 to TRBJ1-4; D ambiguous. This CDR3 is built from 14 residues. Germline V gives CDR1 MNHEY, CDR2 SVGAGI. Trimming removed 5 bases at V and 8 bases at J, with 15 bases between.

The chain is built from TRBV5-1 and TRBJ1-2; D gene unclear. Looked up from germline, CDR1 is SGHRS and CDR2 is YFSETQ. Trimming removed 1 base from V and 4 bases from J, with 8 bases in between. The CDR3 spans 13 residues. This chain's CDR3 is CASSLRVSYGYTF. In DNA form, the CDR3 reads TGCGCCAGCAGCTTGAGGGTCAGCTATGGCTACACCTTC.

The gene calls are TRBV5-8 and TRBJ2-2; weak D call: TRBD1 (5 bases). The CDR3 runs 15 residues. V was trimmed by 3 bases and J by 5 bases, leaving 14 bases between them. Per the germline V gene, CDR1 is SGHTS and CDR2 is YDEGEE. The CDR3 nucleotides read TGTGCCAGCAGCTCCACTGGACACTGGACCGGGGAGCTGTTTTTT. Its protein product is CASSSTGHWTGELFF.

V usage is TRBV2 and J usage is TRBJ2-7, with 8 bases matching TRBD2. The junction had 9 bases not matched to a gene; V was cut back by 8 bases and J by 3 bases. CDR3 length: 14 amino acids. Germline CDR1 and CDR2: SNHLY and FYNNEI. The CDR3 DNA is TGTGCCAGCTATCCCCCTGGGACTAGCTACGAGCAGTACTTC. It translates to CASYPPGTSYEQYF.

The chain employs TRBV5-5 and TRBJ2-7; possibly TRBD1 for D (6 bases). V dropped 3 bases and J dropped 3 bases, with 16 bases sitting between them. In germline, CDR1 is SGHKS, CDR2 YYEKEE (reference sequence). CDR3 length: 15 amino acids. This CDR3 reads CASSSADRLFYEQYF. CDR3 bases: TGTGCCAGCAGCTCTGCCGACAGGCTGTTCTACGAGCAGTACTTC.

The chain recombines TRBV6-5 with TRBJ2-5; TRBD2 agrees at 9 bases. V lost 5 bases to trimming and J lost 0 bases; unmatched junction nucleotides: 4. This CDR3 is 15 amino acids long. CDR1 and CDR2 (germline): MNHEY, SVGAGI. As DNA, the CDR3 is TGTGCCAGCAGTACGGCGGGGGGGTACCAAGAGACCCAGTACTTC. Protein: CASSTAGGYQETQYF.

V is TRBV30 and J is TRBJ1-1; 7 bases map to TRBD1. The germline gives CDR1 GTSNPN, CDR2 SVGIG (reference sequence). Germline trimming cut 2 bases from V and 1 base from J; bases unmatched to any gene: 1. The CDR3 has 13 amino acids. CDR3 region: CAWSRTGNTEAFF. CDR3 coding DNA: TGTGCCTGGAGTAGGACAGGGAACACTGAAGCTTTCTTT.

Remarks on this clone: A read error may produce the germline difference seen at one junction end. The gene calls are TRBV29-1 and TRBJ1-1; no clear D gene. CDR3 length: 13 residues. CDR1 is SQVTM and CDR2 is ANQGSEA in the germline V gene. CDR3 in amino acids: CSIEWQKNTEAFF. In DNA form, the CDR3 reads TGCAGCATTGAGTGGCAGAAGAACACTGAAGCTTTCTTT. The variable domain in full, with the rest retrieved from reference TRBV29-1 and TRBJ1-1, is SAVISQKPSRDICQRGTSLTIQCQVDSQVTMMFWYRQQPGQSLTLIATANQGSEATYESGFVIDKFPISRPNLTFSTLTVSNMSPEDSSIYLCSIEWQKNTEAFFGQGTRLTVV.

CDR3 sequence: CASSVSSRGYTF. Written as DNA, the CDR3 is TGTGCCAGCAGTGTTTCATCGCGGGGCTACACCTTC. The chain links TRBV5-8 to TRBJ1-2; D ambiguous. Trimming shortened V by 5 bases and J by 8 bases, and 13 bases separated the two germline ends. Looked up from germline, CDR1 is SGHTS and CDR2 is YDEGEE. The length of the CDR3 is 12 residues.

This rearrangement joins TRBV7-9 to TRBJ2-7; D gene unclear. CDR3 length: 17 amino acids. The V gene lost 5 bases and the J gene lost 0 bases, with 20 bases spanning the gap. Germline V lookup: CDR1 SEHNR, CDR2 FQNEAQ (reference sequence). CDR3 protein: CASSAHPMALYSYEQYF. The CDR3 nucleotides read TGTGCCAGCAGCGCCCACCCCATGGCTCTTTACTCCTACGAGCAGTACTTC.

This clone was recorded a few times. This chain uses TRBV5-8 with TRBJ1-6; no clear D gene. The CDR3 is 14 amino acids. CDR1 SGHTS and CDR2 YDEGEE come from the germline V gene. V dropped 1 base and J dropped 4 bases, with 6 bases sitting between them. CDR3 nucleotide sequence: TGTGCCAGCAGCTTGTTGACGTATAATTCACCCCTCCACTTT. Translation gives CASSLLTYNSPLHF.

This clone came up a few times. The chain has TRBV7-9 and TRBJ2-7; D not certain. Germline V gene sequence: CDR1 SEHNR, CDR2 FQNEAQ (reference sequence). The CDR3 consists of 13 residues. V was trimmed by 6 bases and J by 7 bases, leaving 16 bases between them. The CDR3 protein is CASSQTMKREQYF. DNA of the CDR3: TGTGCCAGCAGTCAAACGATGAAGAGGGAGCAGTACTTC. Full variable domain (missing parts from reference TRBV7-9 and TRBJ2-7): DTGVSQNPRHKITKRGQNVTFRCDPISEHNRLYWYRQTLGQGPEFLTYFQNEAQLEKSRLLSDRFSAERPKGSFSTLEIQRTEQGDSAMYLCASSQTMKREQYFGPGTRLTVT.